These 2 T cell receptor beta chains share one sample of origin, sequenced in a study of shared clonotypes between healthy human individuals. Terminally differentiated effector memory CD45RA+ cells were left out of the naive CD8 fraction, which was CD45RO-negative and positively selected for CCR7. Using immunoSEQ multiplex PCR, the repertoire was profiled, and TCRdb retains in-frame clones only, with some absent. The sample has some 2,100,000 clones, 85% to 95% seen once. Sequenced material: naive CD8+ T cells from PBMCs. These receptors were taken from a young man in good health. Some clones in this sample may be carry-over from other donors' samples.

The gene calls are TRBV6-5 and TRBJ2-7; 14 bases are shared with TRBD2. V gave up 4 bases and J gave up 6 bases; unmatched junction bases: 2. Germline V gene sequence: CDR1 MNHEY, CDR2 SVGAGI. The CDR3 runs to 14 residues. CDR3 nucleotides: TGTGCCAGCAGTTTTGGGACTAGCGGGAGCGAGCAGTACTTC. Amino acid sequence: CASSFGTSGSEQYF.

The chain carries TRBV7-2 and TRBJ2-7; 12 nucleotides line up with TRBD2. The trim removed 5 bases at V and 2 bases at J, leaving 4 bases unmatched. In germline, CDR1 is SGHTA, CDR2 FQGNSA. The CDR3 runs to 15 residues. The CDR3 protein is CASSATSGRAYEQYF. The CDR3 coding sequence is TGTGCCAGCAGCGCGACTAGCGGGAGAGCCTACGAGCAGTACTTC.